Listed here are 2 T cell receptor beta chains from one sample, sequenced in a study of low-dose radiotherapy and immunotherapy resistance in tumors. Time point indicated: before trial treatment. cDNA synthesis used a TRAV/TRBV-specific primer set for both chains. TCR amplification involved 20 PCR cycles with a constant-region primer and V-primer adapter. MiXCR, run by TCRdb on the reads, gives a single entry per CDR3 protein. The sample gives 59,000 or so distinct CDR3 sequences, approximately 25% of which show up once; less than 8% is in the top ten. The source was PBMCs, collected before treatment. The receptor set was obtained from a male donor with rectosigmoid adenocarcinoma.

The chain uses TRBV5-4 and TRBJ2-4; no definite D call. CDR3 length: 12 amino acids. Trimming left V 4 bases short and J 5 bases short, with 7 bases between. Germline assignment: CDR1 SGHNT and CDR2 YYREEE (reference sequence). CDR3 DNA: TGTGCCAGCAGCCGGACGGAAAACATTCAGTACTTC. Translated, it gives CASSRTENIQYF.

The rearrangement links TRBV29-1 to TRBJ2-3; TRBD2 agrees at 12 bases. This CDR3 is 20 amino acids long. Germline V gives CDR1 SQVTM, CDR2 ANQGSEA. The junction had 26 bases not matched to a gene; V was cut back by 8 bases and J by 5 bases. The CDR3 DNA follows: TGCAGCTCCTTAAAGGGCAACCCGGTATCTTCTAGCGGGGGGGTAGATACGCAGTATTTT. This codes for CSSLKGNPVSSSGGVDTQYF.